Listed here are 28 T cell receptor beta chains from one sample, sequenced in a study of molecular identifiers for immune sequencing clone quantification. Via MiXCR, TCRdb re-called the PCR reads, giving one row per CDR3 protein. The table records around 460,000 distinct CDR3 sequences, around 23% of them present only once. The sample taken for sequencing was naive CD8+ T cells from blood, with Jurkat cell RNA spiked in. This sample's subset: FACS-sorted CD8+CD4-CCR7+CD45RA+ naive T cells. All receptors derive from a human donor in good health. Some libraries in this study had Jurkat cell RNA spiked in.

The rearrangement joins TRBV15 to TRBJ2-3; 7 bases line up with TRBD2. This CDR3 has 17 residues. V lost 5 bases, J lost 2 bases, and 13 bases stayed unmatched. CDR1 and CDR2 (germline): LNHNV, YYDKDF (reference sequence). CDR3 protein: CATSQTRLAEDTDTQYF. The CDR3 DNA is TGTGCCACCAGCCAAACCAGACTAGCTGAGGACACAGATACGCAGTATTTT.

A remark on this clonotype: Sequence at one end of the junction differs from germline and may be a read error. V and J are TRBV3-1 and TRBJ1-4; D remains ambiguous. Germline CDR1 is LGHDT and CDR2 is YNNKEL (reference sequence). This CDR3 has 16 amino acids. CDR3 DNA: TGTGCCAGCAGCCAAGAGTGGGTTTCAACTAGTGAAAAACTGTTTTTT. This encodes CASSQEWVSTSEKLFF.

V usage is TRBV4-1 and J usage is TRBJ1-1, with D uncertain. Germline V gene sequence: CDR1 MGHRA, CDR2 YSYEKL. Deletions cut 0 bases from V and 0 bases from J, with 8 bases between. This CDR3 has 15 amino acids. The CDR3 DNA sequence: TGCGCCAGCAGCCAAGATCATTCCCTGAACACTGAAGCTTTCTTT. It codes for CASSQDHSLNTEAFF.

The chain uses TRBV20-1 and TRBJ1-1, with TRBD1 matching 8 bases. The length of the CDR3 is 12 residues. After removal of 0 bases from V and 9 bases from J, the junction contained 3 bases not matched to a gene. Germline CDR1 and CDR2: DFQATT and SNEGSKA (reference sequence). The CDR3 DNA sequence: TGCAGTGCTAGAGATAACAGGGGGAAAGCTTTCTTT. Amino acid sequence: CSARDNRGKAFF.

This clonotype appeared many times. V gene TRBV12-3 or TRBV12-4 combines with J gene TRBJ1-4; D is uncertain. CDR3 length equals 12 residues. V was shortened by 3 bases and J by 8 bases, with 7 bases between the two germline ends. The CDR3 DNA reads TGTGCCAGCAGTTTTTCCGGAGAAAAACTGTTTTTT. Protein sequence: CASSFSGEKLFF.

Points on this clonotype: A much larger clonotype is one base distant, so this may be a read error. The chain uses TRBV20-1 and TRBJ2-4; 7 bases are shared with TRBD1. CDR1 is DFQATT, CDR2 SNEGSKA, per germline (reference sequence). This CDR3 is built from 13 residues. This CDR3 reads CSARGDSKNNQYF. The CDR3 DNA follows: TGCAGTGCTAGAGGGGACAGCAAAAACAATCAGTACTTC.

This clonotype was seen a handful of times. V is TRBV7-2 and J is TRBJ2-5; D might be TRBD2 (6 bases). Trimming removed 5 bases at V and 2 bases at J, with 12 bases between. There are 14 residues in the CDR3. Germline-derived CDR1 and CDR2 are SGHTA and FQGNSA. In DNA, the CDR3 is TGTGCCAGCAGCGCACCCGGGAGACAAGAGACCCAGTACTTC. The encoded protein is CASSAPGRQETQYF.

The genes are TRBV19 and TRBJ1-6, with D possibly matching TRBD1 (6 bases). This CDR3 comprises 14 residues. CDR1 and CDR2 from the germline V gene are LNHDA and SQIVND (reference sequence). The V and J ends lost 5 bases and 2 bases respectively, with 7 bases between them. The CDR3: CASSWDTYNSPLHF. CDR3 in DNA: TGTGCCAGTAGTTGGGACACCTATAATTCACCCCTCCACTTT.

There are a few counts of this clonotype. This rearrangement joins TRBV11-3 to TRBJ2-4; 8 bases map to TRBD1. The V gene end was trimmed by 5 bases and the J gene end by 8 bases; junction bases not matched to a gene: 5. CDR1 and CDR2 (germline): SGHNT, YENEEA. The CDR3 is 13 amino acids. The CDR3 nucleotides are TGTGCCAGCAGCCCTCGGACAGGGCACATTCAGTACTTC. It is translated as CASSPRTGHIQYF.

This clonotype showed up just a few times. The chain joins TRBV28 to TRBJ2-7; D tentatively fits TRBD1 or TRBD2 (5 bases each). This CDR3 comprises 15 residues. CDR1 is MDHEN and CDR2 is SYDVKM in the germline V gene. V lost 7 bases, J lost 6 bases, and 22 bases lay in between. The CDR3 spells CASTSHRALGAEQYF. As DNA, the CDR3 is TGTGCCAGCACATCTCACCGGGCCCTCGGGGCCGAGCAGTACTTC.

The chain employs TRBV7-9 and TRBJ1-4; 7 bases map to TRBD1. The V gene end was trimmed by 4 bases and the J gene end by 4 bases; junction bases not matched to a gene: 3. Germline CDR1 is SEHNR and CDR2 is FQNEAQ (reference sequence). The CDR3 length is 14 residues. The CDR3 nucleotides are TGTGCCAGCAGCTACGGGACAGATAATGAAAAACTGTTTTTT. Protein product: CASSYGTDNEKLFF.

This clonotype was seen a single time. CDR3 sequence: CASSLTLVAGHFYEQYF. The DNA of the CDR3 is TGTGCCAGCAGTTTAACCTTAGTGGCGGGGCACTTCTACGAGCAGTACTTC. This chain links TRBV6-6 with TRBJ2-7; weak D call: TRBD2 (6 bases). The germline CDR1 and CDR2 sequences are MNHNY and SVGAGI (reference sequence). V dropped 4 bases and J dropped 3 bases, with 22 bases sitting between them. The CDR3 is 17 residues long.

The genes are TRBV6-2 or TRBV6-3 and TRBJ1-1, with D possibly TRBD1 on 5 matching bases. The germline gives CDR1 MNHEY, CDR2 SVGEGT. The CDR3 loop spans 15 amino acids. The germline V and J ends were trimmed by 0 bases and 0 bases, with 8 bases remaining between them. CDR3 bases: TGTGCCAGCAGTTACTCTCCAGGGCTGAACACTGAAGCTTTCTTT. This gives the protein CASSYSPGLNTEAFF.

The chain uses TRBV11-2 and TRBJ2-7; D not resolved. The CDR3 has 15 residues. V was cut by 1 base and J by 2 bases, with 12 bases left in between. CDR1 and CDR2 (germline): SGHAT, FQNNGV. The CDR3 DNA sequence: TGTGCCAGCAGCTTAGTTGGTTCACCGACCTACGAGCAGTACTTC. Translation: CASSLVGSPTYEQYF.

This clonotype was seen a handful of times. This CDR3 reads CASSDPERSSYNSPLHF. CDR3 nucleotides: TGTGCCAGCAGCGATCCCGAAAGGAGCTCCTATAATTCACCCCTCCACTTT. The chain employs TRBV6-2 or TRBV6-3 and TRBJ1-6; D ambiguous. The CDR3 is 17 amino acids. Germline CDR1 MNHEY, CDR2 SVGEGT. V shed 6 bases and J shed 0 bases, with 15 bases lying between them.

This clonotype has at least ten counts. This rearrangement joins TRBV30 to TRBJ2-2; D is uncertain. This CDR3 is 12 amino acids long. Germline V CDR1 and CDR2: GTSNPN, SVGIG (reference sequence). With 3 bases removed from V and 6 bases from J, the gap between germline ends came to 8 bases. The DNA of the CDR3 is TGTGCCTGGAGCCCGGTAGCCGGGGAGCTGTTTTTT. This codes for CAWSPVAGELFF.

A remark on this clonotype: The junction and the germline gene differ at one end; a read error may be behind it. The CDR3 region has the DNA TGCAGTGCCTCCGTAGCGGGCCAGCCCCAAGGGACCCAGTACTTC. It yields the protein CSASVAGQPQGTQYF. The chain joins TRBV20-1 to TRBJ2-5; TRBD2 matches 7 bases. Germline assignment: CDR1 DFQATT and CDR2 SNEGSKA (reference sequence). This CDR3 comprises 15 residues.

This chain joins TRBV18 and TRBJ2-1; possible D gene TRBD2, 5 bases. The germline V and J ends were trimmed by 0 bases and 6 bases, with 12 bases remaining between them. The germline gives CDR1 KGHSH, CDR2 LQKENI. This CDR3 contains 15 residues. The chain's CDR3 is CASSPPMDFSNEQFF. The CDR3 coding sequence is TGTGCCAGCTCACCACCAATGGACTTCAGCAATGAGCAGTTCTTC.

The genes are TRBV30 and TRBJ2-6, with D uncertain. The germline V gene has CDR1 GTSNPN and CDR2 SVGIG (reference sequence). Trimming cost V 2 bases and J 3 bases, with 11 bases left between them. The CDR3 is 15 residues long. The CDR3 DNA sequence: TGTGCCTGGAGTCGTGAAGGTTATGGGGCCAACGTCCTGACTTTC. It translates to CAWSREGYGANVLTF.

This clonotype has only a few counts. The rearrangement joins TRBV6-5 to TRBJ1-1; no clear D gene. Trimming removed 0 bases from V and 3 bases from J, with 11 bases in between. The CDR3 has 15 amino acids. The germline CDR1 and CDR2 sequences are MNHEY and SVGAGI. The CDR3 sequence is CASSYSIGQDTEAFF. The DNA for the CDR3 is TGTGCCAGCAGTTACTCGATAGGCCAGGACACTGAAGCTTTCTTT.

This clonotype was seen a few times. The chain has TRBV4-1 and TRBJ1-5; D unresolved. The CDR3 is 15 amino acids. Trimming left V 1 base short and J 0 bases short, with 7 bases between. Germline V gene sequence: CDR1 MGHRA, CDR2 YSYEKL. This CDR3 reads CASSQGWSSNQPQHF. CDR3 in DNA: TGCGCCAGCAGCCAAGGCTGGTCTAGCAATCAGCCCCAGCATTTT.

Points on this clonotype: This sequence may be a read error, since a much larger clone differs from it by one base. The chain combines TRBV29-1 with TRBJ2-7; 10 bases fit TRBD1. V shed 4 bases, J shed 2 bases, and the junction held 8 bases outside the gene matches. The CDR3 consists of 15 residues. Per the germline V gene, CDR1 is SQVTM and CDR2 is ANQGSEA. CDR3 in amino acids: CSVGEGQGFAYEQYF. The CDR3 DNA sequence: TGCAGCGTTGGAGAGGGACAGGGGTTCGCCTACGAGCAGTACTTC.

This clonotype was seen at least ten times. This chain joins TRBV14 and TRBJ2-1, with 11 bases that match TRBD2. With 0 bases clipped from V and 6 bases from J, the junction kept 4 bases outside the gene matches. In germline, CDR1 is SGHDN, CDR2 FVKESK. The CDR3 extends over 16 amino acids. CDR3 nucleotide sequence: TGTGCCAGCAGCCAAGAGGTCCTAGCGGGAGGCAATGAGCAGTTCTTC. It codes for CASSQEVLAGGNEQFF.

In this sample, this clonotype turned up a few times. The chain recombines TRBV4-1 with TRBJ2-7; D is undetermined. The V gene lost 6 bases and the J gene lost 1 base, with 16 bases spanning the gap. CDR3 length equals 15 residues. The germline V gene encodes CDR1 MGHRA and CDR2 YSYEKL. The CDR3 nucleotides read TGCGCCAGCAGTCTCCAGTCTGATATTTCCTACGAGCAGTACTTC. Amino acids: CASSLQSDISYEQYF.

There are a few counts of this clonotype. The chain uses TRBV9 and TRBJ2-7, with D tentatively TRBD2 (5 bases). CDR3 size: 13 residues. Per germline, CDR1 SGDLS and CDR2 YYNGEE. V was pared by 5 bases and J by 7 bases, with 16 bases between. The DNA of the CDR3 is TGTGCCAGCAGTAAGACGGGATTTGGGGAGCAGTACTTC. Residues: CASSKTGFGEQYF.

The CDR3: CSARTRNLRGEYYNEQFF. The CDR3 DNA follows: TGCAGTGCTAGAACCCGAAACCTGAGGGGAGAATACTACAATGAGCAGTTCTTC. V usage is TRBV20-1 and J usage is TRBJ2-1, with D tentatively TRBD1 or TRBD2 (5 bases each). The length of the CDR3 is 18 residues. Germline V gives CDR1 DFQATT, CDR2 SNEGSKA (reference sequence). V shed 2 bases and J shed 3 bases, with 23 bases lying between them.

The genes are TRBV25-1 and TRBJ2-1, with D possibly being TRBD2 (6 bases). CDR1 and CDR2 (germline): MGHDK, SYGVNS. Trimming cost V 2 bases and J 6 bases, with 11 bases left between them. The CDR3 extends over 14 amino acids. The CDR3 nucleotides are TGTGCCAGCAGTGAACGGAGGGCTGTCAATGAGCAGTTCTTC. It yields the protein CASSERRAVNEQFF.

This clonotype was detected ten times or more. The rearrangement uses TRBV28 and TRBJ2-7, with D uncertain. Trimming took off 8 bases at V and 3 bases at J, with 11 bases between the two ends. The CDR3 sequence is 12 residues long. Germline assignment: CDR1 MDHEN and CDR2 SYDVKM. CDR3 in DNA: TGTGCCAGCTCCCTTAACCTCTACGAGCAGTACTTC. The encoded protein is CASSLNLYEQYF.